These T cell receptor beta chains were read from a single sample in a study of cytomegalovirus exposure and HLA in healthy donors. TCRdb's copy holds only in-frame clones and misses some; the assay was immunoSEQ multiplex PCR. In the table there are 130,000 to 150,000 clones, just under 80% of which are singletons. Material for sequencing was PBMCs. All receptors derive from a man aged 25-45 years in good health and CMV-seronegative. Each CDR3 is given with its conserved first and last residue. The D gene is left open where the match is weak. Some rows have no size entry. The others give once, few or many, or a class for an expanded clone.

cdr3_nt | cdr3_aa | j_call | d_call | v_call | clone_size
TGTGCCAGCAGCTTAGGGGGGAGGAGCAATCAGCCCCAGCATTTT | CASSLGGRSNQPQHF | TRBJ1-5 | . | TRBV7-8 | few
TGTGCCAGCAGCTTAAGCGCCGGGACAGGGTGGGAAGATACGCAGTATTTT | CASSLSAGTGWEDTQYF | TRBJ2-3 | TRBD1 | TRBV9 | .
TGTGCCTGGAGGGTCGGGGAAGGGGGCTACCCCTTC | CAWRVGEGGYPF | TRBJ1-2 | TRBD1 | TRBV30 | .
TGTGCCAGCAGCTTAAAACAGGAGCCATTCTATGGCTACACCTTC | CASSLKQEPFYGYTF | TRBJ1-2 | . | TRBV5-4 | .
TGTGCCAGCAAACCGGGACAGGGAAGCAATCAGCCCCAGCATTTT | CASKPGQGSNQPQHF | TRBJ1-5 | TRBD1 | TRBV6-1 | .
TGTGCCAGCAGTTACTCGCGGCAAAACTACGAGCAGTACTTC | CASSYSRQNYEQYF | TRBJ2-7 | . | TRBV6-5 | .
TGTGCCAGCAGTTTCCGGCTTGGAGGGGCAGCTGAAGCTTTCTTT | CASSFRLGGAAEAFF | TRBJ1-1 | . | TRBV28 | once
TGTGCCAGCAGCCCCCAGGACAGCCATACAACTAATGAAAAACTGTTTTTT | CASSPQDSHTTNEKLFF | TRBJ1-4 | . | TRBV7-9 | .
TGTGCCAGTAGTATGGGCAGGGGGTTGAATGAAGCTTTCTTT | CASSMGRGLNEAFF | TRBJ1-1 | TRBD1 | TRBV19 | .
TGTGCCAGCAGTTTAGGAGGGCTGAGCGAAGCTTTCTTT | CASSLGGLSEAFF | TRBJ1-1 | . | TRBV28 | once
TGTGCCAGCAGCCGATCGGAGGAAAACACTGAAGCTTTCTTT | CASSRSEENTEAFF | TRBJ1-1 | . | TRBV6-6 | .
TGCAGCGTTCGCCCGACAGGGGGCTATGGCTACACCTTC | CSVRPTGGYGYTF | TRBJ1-2 | TRBD1 | TRBV29-1 | few
TGCGCCAGCAAGACGCGGATCGCGGGGGGCTACACCTTC | CASKTRIAGGYTF | TRBJ1-2 | . | TRBV5-1 | .
TGTGCCAGCAGTTTCCAGGGCGGGAGGGACAATGAGCAGTTCTTC | CASSFQGGRDNEQFF | TRBJ2-1 | TRBD2 | TRBV6-5 | .
TGTGCCAGCAGCTTGGTGACAGGTCCCTATGGCTACACCTTC | CASSLVTGPYGYTF | TRBJ1-2 | . | TRBV5-5 | .
TGTGCCAGCAGCTTAGCACAGGATTACGAGCAGTACTTC | CASSLAQDYEQYF | TRBJ2-7 | . | TRBV7-6 | .
TGTGCCACCAGCCCCAGATGGGCACGAGAATCTGGAAACACCATATATTTT | CATSPRWARESGNTIYF | TRBJ1-3 | . | TRBV15 | .
TGTGCCAGCAGCTTACAGCAGGGAAGCGAAAAACTGTTTTTT | CASSLQQGSEKLFF | TRBJ1-4 | . | TRBV7-9 | once
TGTGCCAGCAGCCAAGACTGGGGACAGGGAGGGTACAATGAGCAGTTCTTC | CASSQDWGQGGYNEQFF | TRBJ2-1 | TRBD1 | TRBV14 | .
TGTGCCTGGAGTCTTGGCCAGGGGAGGGCCGGGGAGCTGTTTTTT | CAWSLGQGRAGELFF | TRBJ2-2 | . | TRBV30 | .
TGTGCCAGCAGCTCAGACAGGGGGAGAAAACTGTTTTTT | CASSSDRGRKLFF | TRBJ1-4 | TRBD1 | TRBV11-2 | .
TGTGCCAGCACATGGACACAGGTCCTTAATGAAAAACTGTTTTTT | CASTWTQVLNEKLFF | TRBJ1-4 | . | TRBV2 | .